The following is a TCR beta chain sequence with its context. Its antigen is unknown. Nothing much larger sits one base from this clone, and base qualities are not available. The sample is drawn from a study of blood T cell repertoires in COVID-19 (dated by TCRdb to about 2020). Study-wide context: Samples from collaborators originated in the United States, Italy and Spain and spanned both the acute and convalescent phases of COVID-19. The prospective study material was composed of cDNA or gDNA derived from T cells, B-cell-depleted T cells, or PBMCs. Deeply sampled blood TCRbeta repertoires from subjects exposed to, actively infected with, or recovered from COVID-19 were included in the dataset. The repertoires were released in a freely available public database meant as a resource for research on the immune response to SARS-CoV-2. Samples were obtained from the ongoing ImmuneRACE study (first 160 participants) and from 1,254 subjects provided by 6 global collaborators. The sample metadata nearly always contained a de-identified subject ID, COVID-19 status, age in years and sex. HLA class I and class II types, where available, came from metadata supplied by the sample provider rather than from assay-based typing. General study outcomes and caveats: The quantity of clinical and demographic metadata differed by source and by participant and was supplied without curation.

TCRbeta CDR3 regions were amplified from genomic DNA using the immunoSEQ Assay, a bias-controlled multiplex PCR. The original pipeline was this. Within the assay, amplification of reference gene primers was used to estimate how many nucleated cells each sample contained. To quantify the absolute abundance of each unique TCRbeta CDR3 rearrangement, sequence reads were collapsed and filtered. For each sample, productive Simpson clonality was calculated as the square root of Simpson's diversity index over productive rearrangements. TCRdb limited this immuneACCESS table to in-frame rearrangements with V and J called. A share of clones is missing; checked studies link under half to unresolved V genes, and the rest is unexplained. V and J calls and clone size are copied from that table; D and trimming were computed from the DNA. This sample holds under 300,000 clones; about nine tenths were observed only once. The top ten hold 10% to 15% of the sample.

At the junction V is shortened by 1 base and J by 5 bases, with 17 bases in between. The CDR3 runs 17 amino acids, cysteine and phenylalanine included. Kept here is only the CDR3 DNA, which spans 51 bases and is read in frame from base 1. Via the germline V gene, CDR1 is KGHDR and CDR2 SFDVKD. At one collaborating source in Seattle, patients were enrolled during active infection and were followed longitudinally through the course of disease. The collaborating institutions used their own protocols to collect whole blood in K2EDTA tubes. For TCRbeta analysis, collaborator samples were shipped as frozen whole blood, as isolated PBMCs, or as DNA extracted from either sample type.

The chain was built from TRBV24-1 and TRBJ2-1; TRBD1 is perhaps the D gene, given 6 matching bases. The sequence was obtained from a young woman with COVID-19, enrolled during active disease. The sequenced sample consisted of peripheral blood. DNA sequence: TGTGCCACCAGTGATTTCCCTCGGGGCAGGGGCGACAATGAGCAGTTCTTC. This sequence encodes CATSDFPRGRGDNEQFF.